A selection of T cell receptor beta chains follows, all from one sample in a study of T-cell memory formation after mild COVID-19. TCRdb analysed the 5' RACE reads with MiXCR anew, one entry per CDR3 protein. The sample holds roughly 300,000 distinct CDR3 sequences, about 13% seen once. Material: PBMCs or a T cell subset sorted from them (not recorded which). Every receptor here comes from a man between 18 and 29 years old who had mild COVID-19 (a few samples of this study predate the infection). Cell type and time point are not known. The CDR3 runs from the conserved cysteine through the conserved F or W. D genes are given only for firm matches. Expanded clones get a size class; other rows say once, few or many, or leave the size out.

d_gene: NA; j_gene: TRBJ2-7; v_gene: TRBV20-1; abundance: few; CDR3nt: TGCAGTGCTATTGTCGCGTTAACCTACGAGCAGTACTTC; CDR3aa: CSAIVALTYEQYF
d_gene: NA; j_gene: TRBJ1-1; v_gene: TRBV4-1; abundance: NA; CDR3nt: TGCGCCAGCACTAAAGGGGGGGTAGAGACTGAAGCTTTCTTT; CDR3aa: CASTKGGVETEAFF
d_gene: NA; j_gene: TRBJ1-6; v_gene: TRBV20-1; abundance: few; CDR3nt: TGCAGTGCTGAGGACCCGGACAGTTCACCCCTCCACTTT; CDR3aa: CSAEDPDSSPLHF
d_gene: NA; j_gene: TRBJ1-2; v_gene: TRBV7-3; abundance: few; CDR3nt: TGTGCCAGCAGCTTAAGGGCAGGCGGAAACTATGGCTACACCTTC; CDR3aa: CASSLRAGGNYGYTF
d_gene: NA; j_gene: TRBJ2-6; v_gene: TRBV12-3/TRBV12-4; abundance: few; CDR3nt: TGTGCCAGCGGGTTTGGGGCCAACGTCCTGACTTTC; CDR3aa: CASGFGANVLTF
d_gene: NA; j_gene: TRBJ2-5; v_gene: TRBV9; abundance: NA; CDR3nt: TGTGCCAGCAGCGTCGGTGTGGAGGAGACCCAGTACTTC; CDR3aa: CASSVGVEETQYF
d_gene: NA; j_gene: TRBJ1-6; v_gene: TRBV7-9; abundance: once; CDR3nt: TGTGCCAGCAGCGGTTTATCGTCGCCCCTCCACTTT; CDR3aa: CASSGLSSPLHF
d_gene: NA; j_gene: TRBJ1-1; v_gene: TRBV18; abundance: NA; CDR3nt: TGTGCCAGCTCACCCAGGAGTTTGGGCACTGAAGCTTTCTTT; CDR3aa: CASSPRSLGTEAFF
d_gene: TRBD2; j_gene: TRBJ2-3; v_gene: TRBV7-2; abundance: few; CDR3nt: TGTGCCAGCAGCCCGGGGTTCCGGGGGGGACGGAGGAAGGGTTCGACGCAGTATTTT; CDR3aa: CASSPGFRGGRRKGSTQYF
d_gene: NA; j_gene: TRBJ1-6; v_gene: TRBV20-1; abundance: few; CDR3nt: TGCAGTGCTAGGTCTGAGGGCTGGGGATCACCCCTCCACTTT; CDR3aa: CSARSEGWGSPLHF
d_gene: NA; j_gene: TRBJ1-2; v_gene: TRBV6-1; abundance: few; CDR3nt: TGTGCCAGCAGCGCGAGGGGGGGGACTGGCTACACCTTC; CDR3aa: CASSARGGTGYTF
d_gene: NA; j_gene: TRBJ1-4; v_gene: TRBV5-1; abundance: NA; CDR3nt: TGCGCCAGCAGGAAGGGGATCGCAACTAATGAAAAACTGTTTTTT; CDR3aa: CASRKGIATNEKLFF
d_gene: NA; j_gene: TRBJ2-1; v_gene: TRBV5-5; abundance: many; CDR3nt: TGTGCCAGCAGCTTGGGAGAGTCCTACAATGAGCAGTTCTTC; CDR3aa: CASSLGESYNEQFF
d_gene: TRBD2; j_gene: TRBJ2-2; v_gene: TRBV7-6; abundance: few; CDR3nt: TGTGCCAGCAGCTTAGCCCCTGTCCAACTTCGACTAGCGGGGGTGAGGGAGCTGTTTTTT; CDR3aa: CASSLAPVQLRLAGVRELFF
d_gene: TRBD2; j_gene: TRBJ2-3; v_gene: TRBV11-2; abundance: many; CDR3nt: TGTGCCAGCAGCTTTATGGTAGCGGGGGGGCCCAGCACAGATACGCAGTATTTT; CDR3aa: CASSFMVAGGPSTDTQYF
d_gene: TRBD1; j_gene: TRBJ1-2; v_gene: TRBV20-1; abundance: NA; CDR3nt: TGCAGTGCTAGAGACCTCAGGGGGTGGGGCTATGGCTACACCTTC; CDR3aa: CSARDLRGWGYGYTF
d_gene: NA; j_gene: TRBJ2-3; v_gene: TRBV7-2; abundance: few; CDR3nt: TGTGCCAGCAGCTTAGTATCAACTAGCACAGATACGCAGTATTTT; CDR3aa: CASSLVSTSTDTQYF
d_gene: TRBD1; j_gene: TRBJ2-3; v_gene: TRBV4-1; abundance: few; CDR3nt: TGCGCCAGCAGCCAAGTAGGGACAGGAGTCACAGATACGCAGTATTTT; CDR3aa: CASSQVGTGVTDTQYF
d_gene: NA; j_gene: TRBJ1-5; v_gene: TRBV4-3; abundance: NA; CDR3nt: TGCGCCAGCAGCCCCTGGGTGGACAGCAATCAGCCCCAGCATTTT; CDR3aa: CASSPWVDSNQPQHF
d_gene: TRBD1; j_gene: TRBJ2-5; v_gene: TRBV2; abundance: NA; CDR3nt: TGTGCCAGCAGTGAAGGGGACAGTTTACAAGAGACCCAGTACTTC; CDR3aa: CASSEGDSLQETQYF
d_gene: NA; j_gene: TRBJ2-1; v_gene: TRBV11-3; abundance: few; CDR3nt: TGTGCCAGCAGCTTATTGCAGGGGGGCGAGAATGAGCAGTTCTTC; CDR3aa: CASSLLQGGENEQFF
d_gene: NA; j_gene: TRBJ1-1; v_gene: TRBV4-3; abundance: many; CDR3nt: TGCGCCAGCAGCCAAGTTGGCACTGAAGCTTTCTTT; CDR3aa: CASSQVGTEAFF
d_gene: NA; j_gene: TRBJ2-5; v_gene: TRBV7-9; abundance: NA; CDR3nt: TGTGCCAGCAGCTCTCCGGGACTTTCGGGAGAGACCCAGTACTTC; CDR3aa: CASSSPGLSGETQYF
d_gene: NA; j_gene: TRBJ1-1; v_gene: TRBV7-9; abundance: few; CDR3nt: TGTGCCAGCAGCTGGACGCAGAGCACTGAAGCTTTCTTT; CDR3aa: CASSWTQSTEAFF
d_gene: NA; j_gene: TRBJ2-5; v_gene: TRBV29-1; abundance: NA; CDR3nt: TGCAGGGCAGTCAGGGATGAGACCCAGTACTTC; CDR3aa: CRAVRDETQYF
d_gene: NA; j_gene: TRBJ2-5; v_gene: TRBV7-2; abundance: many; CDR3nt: TGTGCCAGCAGCTTAGCAGAGACCCAGTACTTC; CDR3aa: CASSLAETQYF
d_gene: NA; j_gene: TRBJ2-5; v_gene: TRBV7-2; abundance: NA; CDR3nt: TGTGCCAGCAGCATAGGGGTCGAGACCCAGTACTTC; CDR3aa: CASSIGVETQYF
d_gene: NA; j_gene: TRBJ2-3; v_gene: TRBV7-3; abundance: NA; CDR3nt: TGTGCCAGCAGCTTAAGGGCCAGAGGCACAGATACGCAGTATTTT; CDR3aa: CASSLRARGTDTQYF
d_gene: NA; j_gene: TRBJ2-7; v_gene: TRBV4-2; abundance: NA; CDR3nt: TGTGCCAGCAGCCAAGAATGGGGCTACGAGCAGTACTTC; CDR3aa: CASSQEWGYEQYF
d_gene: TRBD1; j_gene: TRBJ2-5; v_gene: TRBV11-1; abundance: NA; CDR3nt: TGTGCCAGCAGCTTTGGGACAGGGGTACGGGAGACCCAGTACTTC; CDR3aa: CASSFGTGVRETQYF
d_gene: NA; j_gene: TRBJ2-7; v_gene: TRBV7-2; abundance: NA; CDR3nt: TGTGCCAGCAGCTTAATGAGCTTCTCTAGCTACGAGCAGTACTTC; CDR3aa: CASSLMSFSSYEQYF
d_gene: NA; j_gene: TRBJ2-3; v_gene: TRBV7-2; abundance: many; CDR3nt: TGTGCCAGCAGCCCCCACTATCCAACCACAGATACGCAGTATTTT; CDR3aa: CASSPHYPTTDTQYF
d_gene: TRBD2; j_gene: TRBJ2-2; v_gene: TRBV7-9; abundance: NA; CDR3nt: TGTGCCAGCAGCTTGTCGCAACTAGCGGTTACATTGCGCACCGGGGAGCTGTTTTTT; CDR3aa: CASSLSQLAVTLRTGELFF
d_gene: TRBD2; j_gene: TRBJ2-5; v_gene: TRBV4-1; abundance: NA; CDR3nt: TGCGCCAGCAGCCGCCCGTTCGGGGGGGACGAGGAGACCCAGTACTTC; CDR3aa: CASSRPFGGDEETQYF
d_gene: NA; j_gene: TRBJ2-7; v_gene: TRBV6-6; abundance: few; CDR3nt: TGTGCCAGCAGTCACTCATCCGACTTTTACGAGCAGTACTTC; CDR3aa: CASSHSSDFYEQYF
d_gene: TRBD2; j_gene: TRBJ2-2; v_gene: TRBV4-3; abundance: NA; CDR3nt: TGCGCCAGCAGCCAAGAGGAGGGTGGACTAGCGGGGTCCGGGGAGCTGTTTTTT; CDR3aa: CASSQEEGGLAGSGELFF
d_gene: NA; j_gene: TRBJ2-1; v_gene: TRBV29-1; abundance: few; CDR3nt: TGCAGCCAGAAGGGGTATCGGGAGCAGTTCTTC; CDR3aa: CSQKGYREQFF
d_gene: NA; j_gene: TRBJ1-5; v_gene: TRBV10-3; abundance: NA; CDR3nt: TGTGCCATCAGTGAGCTCGGAGGGAATAGCAATCAGCCCCAGCATTTT; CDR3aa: CAISELGGNSNQPQHF
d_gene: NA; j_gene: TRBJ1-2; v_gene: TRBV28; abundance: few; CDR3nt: TGTGCCAGCAGCCCCGGCGTGCGTGGCTACACCTTC; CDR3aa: CASSPGVRGYTF
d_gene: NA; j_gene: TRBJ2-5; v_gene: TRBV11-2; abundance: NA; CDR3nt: TGTGCCAGCAGGCCGACGGTTCAAGAGACCCAGTACTTC; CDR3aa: CASRPTVQETQYF
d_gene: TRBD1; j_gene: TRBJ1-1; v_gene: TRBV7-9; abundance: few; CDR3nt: TGTGCCAGCAGCTTAATTGGACAGGGATTGAACACTGAAGCTTTCTTT; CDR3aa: CASSLIGQGLNTEAFF
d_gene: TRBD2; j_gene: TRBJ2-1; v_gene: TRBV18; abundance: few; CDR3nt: TGTGCCAGCTCACCACGGGATCCGGGGGGGCGCAATGAGCAGTTCTTC; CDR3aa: CASSPRDPGGRNEQFF
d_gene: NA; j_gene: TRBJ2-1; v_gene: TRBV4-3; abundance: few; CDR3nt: TGCGCCAGCAGCCAAGAGGCCCATTACAATGAGCAGTTCTTC; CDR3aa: CASSQEAHYNEQFF